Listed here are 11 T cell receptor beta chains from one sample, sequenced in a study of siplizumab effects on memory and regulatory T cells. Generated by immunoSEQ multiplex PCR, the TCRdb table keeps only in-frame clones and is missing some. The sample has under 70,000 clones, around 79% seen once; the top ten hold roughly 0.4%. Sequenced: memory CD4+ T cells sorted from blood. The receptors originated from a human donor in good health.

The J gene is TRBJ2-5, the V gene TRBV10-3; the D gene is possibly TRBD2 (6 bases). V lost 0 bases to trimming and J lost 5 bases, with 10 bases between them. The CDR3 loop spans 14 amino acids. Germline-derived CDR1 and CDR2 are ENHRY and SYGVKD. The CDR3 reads CAISESGSGETQYF. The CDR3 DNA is TGTGCCATCAGTGAGTCGGGCAGCGGGGAGACCCAGTACTTC.

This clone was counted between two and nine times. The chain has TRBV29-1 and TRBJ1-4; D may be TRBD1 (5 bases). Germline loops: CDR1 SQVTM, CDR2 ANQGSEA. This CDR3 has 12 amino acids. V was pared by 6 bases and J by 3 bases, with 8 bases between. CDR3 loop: CSVQAANEKLFF. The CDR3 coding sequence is TGCAGCGTACAGGCAGCTAATGAAAAACTGTTTTTT.

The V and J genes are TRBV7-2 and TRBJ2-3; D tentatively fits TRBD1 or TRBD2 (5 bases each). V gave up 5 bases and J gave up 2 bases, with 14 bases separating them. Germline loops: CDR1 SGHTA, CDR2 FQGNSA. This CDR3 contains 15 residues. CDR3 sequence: CASSPFGTTTDTQYF. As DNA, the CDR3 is TGTGCCAGCAGCCCCTTCGGGACGACCACAGATACGCAGTATTTT.

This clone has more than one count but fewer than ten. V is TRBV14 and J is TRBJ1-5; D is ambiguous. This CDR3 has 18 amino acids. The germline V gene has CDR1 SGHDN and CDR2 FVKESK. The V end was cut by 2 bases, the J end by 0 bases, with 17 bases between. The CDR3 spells CASSQTSVYGDSNQPQHF. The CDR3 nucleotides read TGTGCCAGCAGCCAAACCAGCGTTTACGGGGATAGCAATCAGCCCCAGCATTTT.

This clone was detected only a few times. CDR3 DNA: TGCGCCAGCAGCCAAGGCTCGGGGAACGGGGCTTTCTTT. It encodes CASSQGSGNGAFF. This chain joins TRBV4-1 and TRBJ1-1, with D hard to call. The CDR3 runs 13 residues. The V gene's germline CDR1 is MGHRA and CDR2 YSYEKL. Trimming took 1 base from V and 11 from J, leaving 14 bases between them.

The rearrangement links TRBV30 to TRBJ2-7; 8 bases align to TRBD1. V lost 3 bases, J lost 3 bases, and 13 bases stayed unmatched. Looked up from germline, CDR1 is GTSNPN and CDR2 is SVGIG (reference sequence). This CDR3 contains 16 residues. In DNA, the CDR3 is TGTGCCTGGAGGGGCCGACAGGGGCTAACTTTCTACGAGCAGTACTTC. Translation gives CAWRGRQGLTFYEQYF.

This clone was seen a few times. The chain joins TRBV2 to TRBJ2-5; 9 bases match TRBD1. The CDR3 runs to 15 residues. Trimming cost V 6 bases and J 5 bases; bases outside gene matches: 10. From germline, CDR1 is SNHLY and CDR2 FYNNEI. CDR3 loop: CASRPGQGGVETQYF. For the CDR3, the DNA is TGTGCCAGCAGACCGGGACAGGGAGGTGTCGAGACCCAGTACTTC.

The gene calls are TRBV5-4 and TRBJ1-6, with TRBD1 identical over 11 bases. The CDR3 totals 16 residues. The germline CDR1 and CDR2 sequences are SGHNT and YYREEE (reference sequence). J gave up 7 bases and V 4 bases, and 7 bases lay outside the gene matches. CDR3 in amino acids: CASSQPGDRGNSPLHF. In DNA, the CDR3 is TGTGCCAGCAGCCAACCCGGGGACAGGGGGAATTCACCCCTCCACTTT.

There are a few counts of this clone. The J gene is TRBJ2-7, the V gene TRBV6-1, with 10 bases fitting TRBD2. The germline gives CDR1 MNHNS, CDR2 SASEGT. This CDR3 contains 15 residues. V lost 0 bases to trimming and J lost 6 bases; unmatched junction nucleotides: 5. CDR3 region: CASSEALAGAGEQYF. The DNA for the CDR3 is TGTGCCAGCAGTGAAGCCCTAGCGGGGGCTGGCGAGCAGTACTTC.

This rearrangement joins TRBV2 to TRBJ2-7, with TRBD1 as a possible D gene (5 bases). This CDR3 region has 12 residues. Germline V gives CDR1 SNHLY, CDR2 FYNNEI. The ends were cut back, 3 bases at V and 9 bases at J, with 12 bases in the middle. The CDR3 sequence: CASSDVWGRQYF. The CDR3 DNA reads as TGTGCCAGCAGTGATGTCTGGGGCAGGCAGTACTTC.

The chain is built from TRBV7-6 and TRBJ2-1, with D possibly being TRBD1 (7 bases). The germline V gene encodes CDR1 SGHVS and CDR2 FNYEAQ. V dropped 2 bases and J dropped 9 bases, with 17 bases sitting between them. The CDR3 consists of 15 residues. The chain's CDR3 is CASSLMAGGTSEQFF. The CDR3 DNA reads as TGTGCCAGCAGCTTAATGGCAGGGGGGACGAGTGAGCAGTTCTTC. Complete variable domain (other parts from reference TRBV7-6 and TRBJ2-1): GAGVSQSPRYKVTKRGQDVALRCDPISGHVSLYWYRQALGQGPEFLTYFNYEAQQDKSGLPNDRFSAERPEGSISTLTIQRTEQRDSAMYRCASSLMAGGTSEQFFGPGTRLTVL.